This is a list of T cell receptor beta chains from one sample in a study of cytomegalovirus exposure and HLA in healthy donors. The repertoire was sequenced with immunoSEQ multiplex PCR; TCRdb's copy has only in-frame clones and lacks some. The sample contains some 150,000 clones, roughly 80% of which appear only once. The material sequenced was PBMCs. Every receptor here comes from a man younger than 45 in good health and CMV-seronegative. The CDR3 runs from the conserved cysteine through the conserved F or W. The order of the fields is D gene, clone size, V gene, J gene, CDR3 DNA, CDR3 protein. A D gene is named only where the DNA matches it firmly. Not all rows give a size; the values are once, few, many and, for expanded clones, a class.

TRBD2	-	TRBV27	TRBJ2-1	TGTGCCAGCAGTCTTCTGACTAGCGGGAGGGCCAATGAGCAGTTCTTC	CASSLLTSGRANEQFF
-	-	TRBV15	TRBJ2-5	TGTGCCACCAGCAGAGAAAGGGGTCCGGCCGGGGGTGAGACCCAGTACTTC	CATSRERGPAGGETQYF
-	-	TRBV10-3	TRBJ1-1	TGTGCCATCAGTGATCGTTCCCCGGGGATGAACACTGAAGCTTTCTTT	CAISDRSPGMNTEAFF
TRBD1	few	TRBV6-5	TRBJ2-1	TGTGCCAGCAGTTCTGGACAGGGAAGGTTCTTC	CASSSGQGRFF
-	-	TRBV14	TRBJ1-2	TGTGCCAGCAGCCAAGTCGGCAGGGCCAACTATGGCTACACCTTC	CASSQVGRANYGYTF
TRBD1	-	TRBV27	TRBJ1-1	TGTGCCAGCAGTAGTCCGGGACAGGGGAACACTGAAGCTCTCTTT	CASSSPGQGNTEALF
-	few	TRBV6-1	TRBJ2-1	TGTGCCAGCAGTGAAGGGGAGAGCTCCTACAATGAGCAGTTCTTC	CASSEGESSYNEQFF
TRBD2	few	TRBV2	TRBJ2-3	TGTGCCAGCATGGGAGCGGGGGCCGCCACAGATACGCAGTATTTT	CASMGAGAATDTQYF
-	few	TRBV19	TRBJ2-2	TGTGCCAGTAGGACAGCTGTCGGGGAGCTGTTTTTT	CASRTAVGELFF
TRBD1	-	TRBV27	TRBJ2-7	TGTGCCAGCAGTCCCCCGGACAGGTCCTACGAGCAGTACTTC	CASSPPDRSYEQYF
-	few	TRBV4-1	TRBJ1-1	TGCGCCAGCAAAAACCCCGGGGGGGGGACTGAAGCTTTCTTT	CASKNPGGGTEAFF
TRBD1	-	TRBV5-4	TRBJ2-5	TGTGCCAGCAGCTTGTCGACAGGGCGCCAAGAGACCCAGTACTTC	CASSLSTGRQETQYF
TRBD2	once	TRBV5-4	TRBJ2-4	TGTGCCAGCAGCTTCCTAGCGGGAGGCCTAGCCAAAAACATTCAGTACTTC	CASSFLAGGLAKNIQYF
-	-	TRBV9	TRBJ2-7	TGTGCCAGCAGCCAAGATCGAGAGTGGGGGGTTCCAGGGTCCTACGAGCAGTACTTC	CASSQDREWGVPGSYEQYF
TRBD2	-	TRBV11-2	TRBJ2-5	TGTGCCAGCAGCCCATACCCGGAAGCGGGGGAACAAGAGACCCAGTACTTC	CASSPYPEAGEQETQYF
-	-	TRBV11-1	TRBJ2-7	TGTGCCAGCAGCCACAGGGACTACGAGCAGTACTTC	CASSHRDYEQYF
-	-	TRBV11-2	TRBJ1-1	TGTGCCAGCAGCCTAATAAGCGGTACGAACACTGAAGCTTTCTTT	CASSLISGTNTEAFF
-	once	TRBV28	TRBJ2-2	TGTGCCAGCAGTTCCGGGACACCGAACACCGGGGAGCTGTTTTTT	CASSSGTPNTGELFF
-	-	TRBV15	TRBJ2-2	TGTGCCACCGCTGGAGGGTCTCGTAGTAGGCTGCGCACCGGGGAGCTGTTTTTT	CATAGGSRSRLRTGELFF
-	few	TRBV7-6	TRBJ1-5	TGTGCCAGCAGCTCCCCAAATCAGCCCCAGCATTTT	CASSSPNQPQHF
-	-	TRBV5-1	TRBJ2-7	TGCGCCAGCAGCTTCGGGGAGTCCTACGAGCAGTACTTC	CASSFGESYEQYF
TRBD1	-	TRBV11-2	TRBJ1-5	TGTGCCAGCAGCTTAGGTTGGACAGGGCCTAATCAGCCCCAGCATTTT	CASSLGWTGPNQPQHF
-	few	TRBV29-1	TRBJ1-1	TGCAGCGTTGTAGCGAACACTGAAGCTTTCTTT	CSVVANTEAFF
-	-	TRBV28	TRBJ1-2	TGTGCCAGCAGAACTCCAACCGGGACATCCCATAACTATGGCTACACCTTC	CASRTPTGTSHNYGYTF
-	few	TRBV11-2	TRBJ2-2	TGTGCCAGCAGCTTGTCGGTCTCCGACACCGGGGAGCTGTTTTTT	CASSLSVSDTGELFF
-	-	TRBV13	TRBJ2-7	TGTGCCAGCGGGCAGGGGATCTACGAGCAGTACTTC	CASGQGIYEQYF
TRBD1	few	TRBV5-3	TRBJ1-2	TGTGCCAGAAGCTTAAGCAGGGGGAATGGCTACACCTTC	CARSLSRGNGYTF
-	-	TRBV5-1	TRBJ2-3	TGCGCCAGCAGCACGCGAACCCCAGATACGCAGTATTTT	CASSTRTPDTQYF
-	-	TRBV9	TRBJ1-2	TGTGCCAGCAGCCCCGGACAGAACTATGGCTACACCTTC	CASSPGQNYGYTF
TRBD1	-	TRBV11-1	TRBJ1-5	TGTGCCGGCAGCTTAGACAGGGTCAATCAGCCCCAGCATTTT	CAGSLDRVNQPQHF
-	-	TRBV5-1	TRBJ1-2	TGCGCCAGCAGCTTAGTTCAGGGGATAAACTATGGCTACACCTTC	CASSLVQGINYGYTF